This TCR beta chain emerged from a study of shared clonotypes between healthy human individuals. The CDR3 sequence is 11 residues long. The V end lost 3 bases, the J end lost 8 bases, and 5 bases lay between the germline ends. CDR1 and CDR2 from the germline V gene are SEHNR and FQNEAQ (reference sequence). Repertoires were generated with immunoSEQ multiplex PCR, while TCRdb's copy carries only in-frame clones and drops some. The table includes 450,000 to 500,000 clones, around 80% detected once. Among the donors, all were Caucasian adults who lived in Nashville, Tennessee. The sequencing sample was made of PBMCs. The V gene is TRBV7-9, the J gene TRBJ2-1, with D possibly matching TRBD2 (5 bases). The sequence came from a woman between 40 and 50 years old in good health. Some clones in this sample may be carry-over from other donors' samples. The CDR3 DNA is TGTGCCAGCAGCTTTAGCGATGAGCAGTTCTTC. Amino acid sequence: CASSFSDEQFF.